Below are 27 T cell receptor beta chains sequenced from a single sample in a study of shared clonotypes between healthy human individuals. TCRdb's table, derived via immunoSEQ multiplex PCR, lists solely in-frame clones and lacks some. This table holds hundreds of thousands of clones, around 73% found once. Sequencing was performed on memory CD4+ T cells sorted from blood. This sample's subset: CD45RA-negative fraction. All receptors derive from a woman aged 30 to 39 in good health.

The CDR3 region is CASTGGTLNTEAFF. CDR3 coding DNA: TGCGCCAGTACAGGGGGAACCTTGAACACTGAAGCTTTCTTT. This chain joins TRBV10-2 and TRBJ1-1, with TRBD1 identical over 8 bases. The J segment lost 0 bases and the V segment lost 9 bases, leaving 6 bases of the junction unmatched. This CDR3 contains 14 residues. Germline values: CDR1 WSHSY, CDR2 SAAADI.

This CDR3 reads CAISDLATYEQYF. The CDR3 DNA is TGTGCCATCAGTGATTTAGCGACCTACGAGCAGTACTTC. The genes are TRBV10-3 and TRBJ2-7, with a tentative D call TRBD2 (5 bases). There are 13 residues in the CDR3. Trimming took off 3 bases at V and 2 bases at J, with 8 bases between the two ends. Per germline, CDR1 ENHRY and CDR2 SYGVKD.

This clone was seen only a few times. V and J are TRBV15 and TRBJ1-4, with a weak D call TRBD1 (5 bases). Germline V CDR1 and CDR2: LNHNV, YYDKDF (reference sequence). V dropped 7 bases and J dropped 10 bases, with 16 bases sitting between them. The CDR3 is 13 amino acids. The DNA for the CDR3 is TGTGCCACCACCCTTGGGGAAGGGACAAAACTGTTTTTT. Amino acid sequence: CATTLGEGTKLFF.

This clone was seen only once. The DNA for the CDR3 is TGTGCCAGCAGCGTAATCAGACTGGGGGCAGATACGCAGTATTTT. It encodes CASSVIRLGADTQYF. This rearrangement joins TRBV9 to TRBJ2-3; either TRBD1 or TRBD2 may fit D (5 bases each). Between the trimmed V and J ends, which lost 1 base and 4 bases, there was a span of 13 bases. Looked up from germline, CDR1 is SGDLS and CDR2 is YYNGEE. The CDR3 covers 15 residues.

This clone showed up many times. At the DNA level, this CDR3 is encoded by other sequences in the same sample as well. The chain joins TRBV4-2 to TRBJ1-4; D not resolved. The CDR3 consists of 14 residues. V dropped 1 base and J dropped 4 bases, with 7 bases sitting between them. Germline V lookup: CDR1 LGHNA, CDR2 YNFKEQ. The CDR3 reads CASSQGQLNEKLFF. In DNA, the CDR3 is TGTGCCAGCAGCCAAGGGCAGCTTAATGAAAAACTGTTTTTT.

This chain links TRBV7-2 with TRBJ2-1; TRBD2 might be the D (5 bases). V gave up 6 bases and J gave up 4 bases, with 16 bases separating them. The CDR3 has 15 amino acids. Per the germline V gene, CDR1 is SGHTA and CDR2 is FQGNSA. CDR3 sequence reads: CASRIEDFTYNEQFF. CDR3 DNA: TGTGCCAGCAGGATCGAGGACTTCACTTACAATGAGCAGTTCTTC.

The rearrangement links TRBV10-3 to TRBJ2-2; D is unclear. The V end was cut by 5 bases, the J end by 4 bases, with 5 bases between. The CDR3 loop spans 12 amino acids. CDR1 and CDR2 from the germline V gene are ENHRY and SYGVKD. CDR3 sequence: CAISHTTGELFF. The CDR3 region has the DNA TGTGCCATCAGTCACACCACCGGGGAGCTGTTTTTT.

The chain has TRBV9 and TRBJ2-5; possibly TRBD1 or TRBD2 for D (5 bases each). The V gene lost 0 bases and the J gene lost 4 bases, with 13 bases spanning the gap. Germline V gene sequence: CDR1 SGDLS, CDR2 YYNGEE. CDR3 length: 15 residues. CDR3 residues: CASSVGGDRRETQYF. The DNA for the CDR3 is TGTGCCAGCAGCGTAGGAGGGGACCGAAGAGAGACCCAGTACTTC.

The genes are TRBV28 and TRBJ1-1, with D possibly being TRBD1 (5 bases). Germline assignment: CDR1 MDHEN and CDR2 SYDVKM. The V gene lost 1 base and the J gene lost 4 bases, with 16 bases spanning the gap. This CDR3 comprises 16 residues. CDR3 amino acids: CASSLSEGFRGTEAFF. In DNA form, the CDR3 reads TGTGCCAGCAGTTTATCCGAGGGGTTTAGGGGCACTGAAGCTTTCTTT.

This clone was detected only once. J is TRBJ2-7 and V is TRBV5-1; possible D gene TRBD2, 6 bases. Trimming left V 3 bases short and J 5 bases short, with 21 bases between. Germline values: CDR1 SGHRS, CDR2 YFSETQ. CDR3 size: 16 residues. The chain's CDR3 is CASSWASSGAGDEQYF. CDR3 coding DNA: TGCGCCAGCAGCTGGGCTAGCTCGGGAGCCGGGGACGAGCAGTACTTC.

This clone came up a few times. An end of the junction differs from the germline gene, which may be a read error. The rearrangement joins TRBV30 to TRBJ1-1; D gene unclear. CDR3 length equals 11 residues. Germline lookup yields CDR1 GTSNPN and CDR2 SVGIG (reference sequence). CDR3 residues: CAWSVGESRVF. The CDR3 nucleotides are TGTGCCTGGAGTGTAGGTGAGTCGCGCGTCTTT.

The CDR3 DNA is TGTGCCTGGAGTATGGGCTTCACAGATACGCAGTATTTT. Amino acids: CAWSMGFTDTQYF. The chain uses TRBV30 and TRBJ2-3; no definite D call. From germline, CDR1 is GTSNPN and CDR2 SVGIG (reference sequence). Between the trimmed V and J ends, which lost 2 bases and 2 bases, there was a span of 8 bases. The CDR3 contains 13 residues. The entire variable domain, with the rest obtained from reference TRBV30 and TRBJ2-3, is as follows: SQTIHQWPATLVQPVGSPLSLECTVEGTSNPNLYWYRQAAGRGLQLLFYSVGIGQISSEVPQNLSASRPQDRQFILSSKKLLLSDSGFYLCAWSMGFTDTQYFGPGTRLTVL.

CDR3 nucleotides: TGCGCCAGCAGTCAATCTCACATCGAGCAGTACTTC. This gives the protein CASSQSHIEQYF. The chain has TRBV23-1 and TRBJ2-7; D unclear. TRBV23-1 is recorded as an ORF, its role being uncertain. This CDR3 comprises 12 residues. With 0 bases removed from V and 6 bases from J, the gap between germline ends came to 6 bases.

This clone was seen more than once but under ten times. The chain links TRBV11-3 to TRBJ2-2, with a possible D match to TRBD2 (7 bases). The length of the CDR3 is 14 residues. The V gene lost 5 bases and the J gene lost 2 bases, with 9 bases spanning the gap. Germline assignment: CDR1 SGHNT and CDR2 YENEEA. This CDR3 reads CASSGGANTGELFF. The CDR3 DNA sequence: TGTGCCAGCAGCGGGGGGGCTAACACCGGGGAGCTGTTTTTT.

CDR3 coding DNA: TGTGCCAGCAGTGCACGGGACAGGTTCTACGAGCAGTACTTC. Residues: CASSARDRFYEQYF. The chain carries TRBV2 and TRBJ2-7; the match to TRBD1 covers 8 bases. The CDR3 is made up of 14 amino acids. Germline V gene data show CDR1 as SNHLY and CDR2 as FYNNEI. V gave up 4 bases and J gave up 3 bases; unmatched junction bases: 5.

This clone has a handful of counts. The chain carries TRBV7-3 and TRBJ2-3, with TRBD2 matching 8 bases. Germline V lookup: CDR1 SGHTA, CDR2 FQGTGA. There are 16 residues in the CDR3. The V and J ends lost 2 bases and 3 bases, in that order; junction bases with no gene match: 7. Here the CDR3 DNA reads TGTGCCAGCAGCTTACGTCCCGCTAGCGGGACAGATACGCAGTATTTT. This encodes CASSLRPASGTDTQYF.

The chain recombines TRBV28 with TRBJ1-5; TRBD1 might be the D (5 bases). The V end was cut by 5 bases, the J end by 6 bases, with 23 bases between. Germline V gives CDR1 MDHEN, CDR2 SYDVKM. The CDR3 extends over 17 amino acids. The CDR3 is CASSRWGTKSQGQPQHF. The CDR3 coding sequence is TGTGCCAGCAGTCGATGGGGGACGAAAAGCCAAGGTCAGCCCCAGCATTTT.

This CDR3 reads CASSLNNQPQHF. As DNA, the CDR3 is TGTGCCAGCAGTCTTAACAATCAGCCCCAGCATTTT. This chain uses TRBV6-5 with TRBJ1-5, with no clear D. The CDR3 runs 12 residues. The V and J ends lost 5 bases and 3 bases respectively, with 5 bases between them. The germline V gene encodes CDR1 MNHEY and CDR2 SVGAGI.

This chain connects TRBV15 to TRBJ2-2; D not certain. V lost 1 base and J lost 1, with 4 bases in between. Germline V gives CDR1 LNHNV, CDR2 YYDKDF (reference sequence). The CDR3 loop spans 14 amino acids. The CDR3 DNA sequence: TGTGCCACCAGCAGAGTCCAGAACACCGGGGAGCTGTTTTTT. Protein product: CATSRVQNTGELFF.

This chain uses TRBV18 with TRBJ1-3; D not certain. This CDR3 spans 16 amino acids. The V and J ends lost 6 bases and 0 bases respectively, with 15 bases between them. From germline, CDR1 is KGHSH and CDR2 LQKENI. The DNA of the CDR3 is TGTGCCAGCTCGCGATTAGACACAGACTCTGGAAACACCATATATTTT. Residues: CASSRLDTDSGNTIYF.

This chain joins TRBV30 and TRBJ2-1, with D perhaps matching TRBD1 or TRBD2 (5 bases each). The CDR3 contains 14 residues. V was pared by 1 base and J by 3 bases, with 10 bases between. CDR1 and CDR2 from the germline V gene are GTSNPN and SVGIG (reference sequence). CDR3 sequence reads: CAWSEGSVYNEQFF. In DNA, the CDR3 is TGTGCCTGGAGTGAGGGGAGCGTCTACAATGAGCAGTTCTTC.

For this clone: A clone one base away is much larger, so this may be a read error. The chain employs TRBV5-1 and TRBJ2-5; D remains unclear. This CDR3 has 14 residues. V dropped 2 bases and J dropped 1 base, with 9 bases sitting between them. The germline V gene has CDR1 SGHRS and CDR2 YFSETQ. This chain's CDR3 is CASSFSGSQETQYF. In DNA form, the CDR3 reads TGCGCCAGCAGCTTCTCGGGCAGCCAAGAGACCCAGTACTTC. The full variable domain, with the rest looked up from reference TRBV5-1 and TRBJ2-5, is KAGVTQTPRYLIKTRGQQVTLSCSPISGHRSVSWYQQTPGQGLQFLFEYFSETQRNKGNFPGRFSGRQFSNSRSEMNVSTLELGDSALYLCASSFSGSQETQYFGPGTRLLVL.

The V and J genes are TRBV19 and TRBJ2-6, with unresolved D. V was shortened by 4 bases and J by 2 bases, with 12 bases between the two germline ends. CDR3 length: 16 residues. In germline, CDR1 is LNHDA, CDR2 SQIVND (reference sequence). The CDR3 reads CASSRYGVTGANVLTF. DNA of the CDR3: TGTGCCAGTAGTAGGTATGGGGTAACTGGGGCCAACGTCCTGACTTTC.

This clone was picked up a small number of times. The J gene is TRBJ2-1, the V gene TRBV5-8; 10 bases align to TRBD2. The ends lost 4 bases at V and 6 bases at J; junction bases unmatched: 7. The CDR3 length is 15 residues. Looked up from germline, CDR1 is SGHTS and CDR2 is YDEGEE. The CDR3 nucleotides read TGTGCCAGCAGCCCCGGGACTAGCGTCGGCAATGAGCAGTTCTTC. It is translated as CASSPGTSVGNEQFF.

The chain links TRBV5-4 to TRBJ2-5, with TRBD2 matching 11 bases. The CDR3 is made up of 16 amino acids. Germline V gene sequence: CDR1 SGHNT, CDR2 YYREEE (reference sequence). Trimming at V came to 0 bases and at J to 5 bases, leaving 6 bases not matched to a gene. The chain's CDR3 is CASSLGWLAGGETQYF. In DNA, the CDR3 is TGTGCCAGCAGCTTGGGATGGCTAGCGGGAGGCGAGACCCAGTACTTC.

V usage is TRBV28 and J usage is TRBJ1-5; possibly TRBD1 for D (6 bases). The CDR3 loop spans 16 amino acids. Germline V gene lookup returns CDR1 MDHEN and CDR2 SYDVKM. V dropped 6 bases and J dropped 0 bases, with 15 bases sitting between them. The CDR3 protein is CASRTSGQNSNQPQHF. CDR3 nucleotides: TGTGCCAGCAGAACCTCGGGACAAAATAGCAATCAGCCCCAGCATTTT. Full variable domain (remainder filled in from reference TRBV28 and TRBJ1-5): DVKVTQSSRYLVKRTGEKVFLECVQDMDHENMFWYRQDPGLGLRLIYFSYDVKMKEKGDIPEGYSVSREKKERFSLILESASTNQTSMYLCASRTSGQNSNQPQHFGDGTRLSIL.

V usage is TRBV19 and J usage is TRBJ2-7; TRBD1 is a possible D gene (6 bases). V lost 5 bases, J lost 0 bases, and 17 bases lay in between. The CDR3 is 16 residues long. Germline-derived CDR1 and CDR2 are LNHDA and SQIVND (reference sequence). CDR3 amino acids: CASSAPNRASSYEQYF. The CDR3 nucleotides read TGTGCCAGTAGTGCCCCAAACAGGGCTAGCTCCTACGAGCAGTACTTC. Full variable domain (remainder filled in from reference TRBV19 and TRBJ2-7): DGGITQSPKYLFRKEGQNVTLSCEQNLNHDAMYWYRQDPGQGLRLIYYSQIVNDFQKGDIAEGYSVSREKKESFPLTVTSAQKNPTAFYLCASSAPNRASSYEQYFGPGTRLTVT.